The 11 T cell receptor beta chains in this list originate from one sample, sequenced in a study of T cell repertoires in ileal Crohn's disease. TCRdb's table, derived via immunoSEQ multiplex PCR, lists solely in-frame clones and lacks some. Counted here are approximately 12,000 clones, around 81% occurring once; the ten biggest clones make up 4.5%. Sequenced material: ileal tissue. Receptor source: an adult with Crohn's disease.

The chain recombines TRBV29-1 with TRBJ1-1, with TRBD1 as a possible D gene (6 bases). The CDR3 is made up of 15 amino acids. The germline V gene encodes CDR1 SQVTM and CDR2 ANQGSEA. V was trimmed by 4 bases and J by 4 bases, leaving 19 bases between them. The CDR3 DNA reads TGCAGCGTTGTTGCTCAGGGGTTGGTCAGCACTGAAGCTTTCTTT. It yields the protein CSVVAQGLVSTEAFF.

CDR3 loop: CASSDSTRRGGYTF. CDR3 DNA: TGTGCCAGCAGTGACTCGACTCGGCGTGGAGGCTACACCTTC. V and J are TRBV6-4 and TRBJ1-2, with D unresolved. Deletions cut 0 bases from V and 8 bases from J, with 13 bases between. The CDR3 is 14 residues long. CDR1 and CDR2 (germline): MRHNA, SNTAGT.

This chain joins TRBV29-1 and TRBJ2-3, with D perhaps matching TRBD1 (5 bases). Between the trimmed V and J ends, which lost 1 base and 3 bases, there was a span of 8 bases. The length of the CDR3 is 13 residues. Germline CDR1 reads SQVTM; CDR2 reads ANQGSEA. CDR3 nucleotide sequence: TGCAGCGTTGAAGGAGCAGGGACAGATACGCAGTATTTT. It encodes CSVEGAGTDTQYF.

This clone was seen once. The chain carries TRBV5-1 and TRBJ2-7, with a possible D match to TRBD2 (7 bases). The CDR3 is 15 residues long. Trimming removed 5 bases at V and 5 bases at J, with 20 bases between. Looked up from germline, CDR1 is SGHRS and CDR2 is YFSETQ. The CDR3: CASSPWQAGADEQYF. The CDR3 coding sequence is TGCGCCAGCAGTCCCTGGCAGGCGGGGGCCGACGAGCAGTACTTC.

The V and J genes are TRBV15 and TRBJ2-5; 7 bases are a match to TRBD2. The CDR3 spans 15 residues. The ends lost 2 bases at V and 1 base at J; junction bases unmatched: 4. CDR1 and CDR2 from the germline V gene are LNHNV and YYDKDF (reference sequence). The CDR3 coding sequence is TGTGCCACCAGCAGAAACCCTAGCGGCCAAGAGACCCAGTACTTC. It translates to CATSRNPSGQETQYF.

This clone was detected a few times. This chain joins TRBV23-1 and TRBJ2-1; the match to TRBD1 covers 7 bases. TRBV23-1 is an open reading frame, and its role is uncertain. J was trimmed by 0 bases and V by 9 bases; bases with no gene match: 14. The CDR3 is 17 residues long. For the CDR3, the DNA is TGCGCCAGACACTTATACAACAGGGGAAGCTCCTACAATGAGCAGTTCTTC. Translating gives CARHLYNRGSSYNEQFF.

The CDR3 nucleotides read TGTGCCAGCAGCGTAGCTCTCAGGTCGGTTGAGACTGAAGCTTTCTTT. It yields the protein CASSVALRSVETEAFF. The V and J genes are TRBV9 and TRBJ1-1; no reliable D call. The CDR3 covers 16 residues. Germline values: CDR1 SGDLS, CDR2 YYNGEE. The V gene lost 0 bases and the J gene lost 5 bases, with 17 bases spanning the gap.

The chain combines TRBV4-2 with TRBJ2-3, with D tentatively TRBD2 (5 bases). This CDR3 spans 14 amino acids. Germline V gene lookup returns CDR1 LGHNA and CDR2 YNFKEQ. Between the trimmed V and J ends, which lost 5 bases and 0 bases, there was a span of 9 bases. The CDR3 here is CASSWTVSTDTQYF. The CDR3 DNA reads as TGTGCCAGCAGCTGGACTGTTAGCACAGATACGCAGTATTTT.

The CDR3: CASSEALGFSTDTQYF. For the CDR3, the DNA is TGTGCCAGCAGTGAGGCACTAGGTTTTAGCACAGATACGCAGTATTTT. The V call is TRBV2, the J call TRBJ2-3; TRBD2 is a possible D gene (5 bases). The V gene lost 3 bases and the J gene lost 0 bases, with 13 bases spanning the gap. CDR1 and CDR2 from the germline V gene are SNHLY and FYNNEI. The CDR3 sequence is 16 residues long.

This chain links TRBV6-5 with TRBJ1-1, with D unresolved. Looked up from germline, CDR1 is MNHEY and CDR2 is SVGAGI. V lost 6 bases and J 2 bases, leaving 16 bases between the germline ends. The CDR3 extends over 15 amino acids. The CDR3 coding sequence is TGTGCCAGCAGCTCTGCCGCCGGGAGAAACACTGAAGCTTTCTTT. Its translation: CASSSAAGRNTEAFF.

CDR3 DNA sequence: TGCGCCAGCAGACTGACCGGCGGGGAGGGAGATACGCAGTATTTT. It specifies CASRLTGGEGDTQYF. J is TRBJ2-3 and V is TRBV5-1; TRBD2 matches at 7 bases. The CDR3 sequence is 15 residues long. Per the germline V gene, CDR1 is SGHRS and CDR2 is YFSETQ. V shed 5 bases, J shed 5 bases, and the junction held 11 bases outside the gene matches. Drawing the rest from reference TRBV5-1 and TRBJ2-3, the complete variable domain is KAGVTQTPRYLIKTRGQQVTLSCSPISGHRSVSWYQQTPGQGLQFLFEYFSETQRNKGNFPGRFSGRQFSNSRSEMNVSTLELGDSALYLCASRLTGGEGDTQYFGPGTRLTVL.